This TCR beta chain was identified during a study of tumor-infiltrating lymphocytes in localized non-small cell lung cancer. About the research overall: Each patient gave resected tumor and non-adjacent uninvolved lung tissue. Findings and limits, study-wide: Tumor T-cell fraction was not associated with recurrence-free survival.

Note on this clone: Its target is unknown.

The CDR3 is made up of 17 amino acids. Germline CDR1 and CDR2: MDHEN and SYDVKM. With 6 bases removed from V and 2 bases from J, the gap between germline ends came to 19 bases. TCRdb's copy holds only in-frame clones and misses some; the assay was immunoSEQ multiplex PCR. Of around 15,000 clones detected, roughly two thirds appear once; the ten largest clones hold roughly 6%. The clonotype was recovered from a human donor with non-small cell lung cancer. The V and J genes are TRBV28 and TRBJ2-2; the D gene is possibly TRBD1 (5 bases). The sample comprised lung tumor tissue. The CDR3 protein is CASRSDRTRRNTGELFF. CDR3 coding DNA: TGTGCCAGCAGATCTGATCGGACACGAAGAAACACCGGGGAGCTGTTTTTT. Full variable domain (outside the CDR3, taken from reference TRBV28 and TRBJ2-2): DVKVTQSSRYLVKRTGEKVFLECVQDMDHENMFWYRQDPGLGLRLIYFSYDVKMKEKGDIPEGYSVSREKKERFSLILESASTNQTSMYLCASRSDRTRRNTGELFFGEGSRLTVL.